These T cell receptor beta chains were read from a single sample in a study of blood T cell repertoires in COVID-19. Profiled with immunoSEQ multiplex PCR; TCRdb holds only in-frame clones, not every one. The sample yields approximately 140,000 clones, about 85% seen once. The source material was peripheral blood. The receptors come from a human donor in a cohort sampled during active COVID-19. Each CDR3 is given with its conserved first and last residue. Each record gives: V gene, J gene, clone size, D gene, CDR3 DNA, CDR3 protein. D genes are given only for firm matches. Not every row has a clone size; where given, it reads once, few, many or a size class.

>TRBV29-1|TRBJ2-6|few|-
TGCAGCGTTGTCCTCCAACTCTCCGGGGCCAACGTCCTGACTTTC
CSVVLQLSGANVLTF
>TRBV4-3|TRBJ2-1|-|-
TGCGCCAGCAGCCAAGATTCGCGGGGTGAGCAGTTCTTC
CASSQDSRGEQFF
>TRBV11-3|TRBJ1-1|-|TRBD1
TGTGCCAGCAGCTCCAGGGGGCTTACTGAAGCTTTCTTT
CASSSRGLTEAFF
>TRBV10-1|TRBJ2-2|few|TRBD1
TGCGCCAGCAGGGACAGGGGAACCGGGGAGCTGTTTTTT
CASRDRGTGELFF
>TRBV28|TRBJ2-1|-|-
TGTGCCAGCAGTGGGATAGGGGGGGATGAGCAGTTCTTC
CASSGIGGDEQFF
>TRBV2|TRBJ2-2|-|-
TGTGCCAGCAGTGAAGCGCAGGTCGGAAACACCGGGGAGCTGTTTTTT
CASSEAQVGNTGELFF
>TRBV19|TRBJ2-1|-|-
TGTGCCAGTAGTCAACGGAGGTCCCTCCACAATGAGCAGTTCTTC
CASSQRRSLHNEQFF
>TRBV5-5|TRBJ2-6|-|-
TGTGCCAGCAGCTCCGGACAGCCCTCTGGGGCCAACGTCCTGACTTTC
CASSSGQPSGANVLTF
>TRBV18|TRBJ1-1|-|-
TGTGCCAGCTCACCCCGAGAGGGCGGGTTGAGGGACACTGAAGCTTTCTTT
CASSPREGGLRDTEAFF
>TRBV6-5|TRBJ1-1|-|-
TGTGCCAGCAGTCTTACAGGGCGGACTGAAGCTTTCTTT
CASSLTGRTEAFF
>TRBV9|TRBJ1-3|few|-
TGTGCCAGCAGCCTCTTGCTAGGGGACACCATATATTTT
CASSLLLGDTIYF
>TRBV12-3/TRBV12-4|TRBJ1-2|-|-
TGTGCCAGCAGTTTTGGACAGTACGGCTACACCTTC
CASSFGQYGYTF
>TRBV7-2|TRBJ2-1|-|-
TGTGCCAGCACCCCAATCACTAGTGGTTCCGGTGAGCAGTTCTTC
CASTPITSGSGEQFF
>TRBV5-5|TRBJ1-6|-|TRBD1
TGTGCCAGCAGCTTGGAGGAGGGGGCGAGGTCACCCCTCCACTTT
CASSLEEGARSPLHF
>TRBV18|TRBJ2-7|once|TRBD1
TGTGCCAGCTCCCTTGGACAGGGAGAGAACTACGAGCAGTACTTC
CASSLGQGENYEQYF
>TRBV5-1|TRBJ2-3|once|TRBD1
TGCGCCAGCAGCTTGGACGGACAGGGCGTCGCAGATACGCAGTATTTT
CASSLDGQGVADTQYF